The source of this T cell receptor beta chain is a study of OX40 agonist ivuxolimab in advanced cancers. Study details: Patients were given ivuxolimab, an antibody that agonizes OX40 (CD134). Participants averaged about 60 years of age (range 23 to 79) and were about 85% male.

The germline CDR1 and CDR2 sequences are SGHVS and FQNEAQ. V was cut by 1 base and J by 2 bases, with 8 bases left in between. The CDR3 spans 14 residues. It was autoimmune disease history or systemic immunosuppression that excluded patients. The sampling schedule covered blood at baseline, cycle 4 day 1, and cycle 7 day 1. Repertoires were generated with immunoSEQ multiplex PCR, while TCRdb's copy carries only in-frame clones and drops some. Of about 75,000 clones in the sample, under 95% are singletons; the top ten hold 0.3% to 0.4%. The rearrangement joins TRBV7-8 to TRBJ1-2; unclear D gene. This TCR derives from an adult with an advanced solid tumor such as melanoma, head and neck, liver or kidney cancer. The sequences come from CD4+ or CD8+ T cells sorted from blood, collected in a trial of the OX40 agonist ivuxolimab. CDR3 in DNA: TGTGCCAGCAGCTTAGTTAACAACAACTATGGCTACACCTTC. It is translated as CASSLVNNNYGYTF.